This TCR beta chain was documented in a study of Ad26.COV2.S vaccination and SARS-CoV-2 variants. General study findings and limits: With respect to non-spike TCR breadth, vaccine and placebo recipients were similar.

The sample's treatment: around 19 received Ad26.COV2.S at low or high dose, single or two shots; roughly five received placebo; per-sample allocation not given. Samples analyzed were those drawn on day 63 after the first vaccine or placebo injection. Assay used: immunoSEQ multiplex PCR; TCRdb lists only in-frame clones, some missing. The table lists more than 300,000 clones, about 82% of them singletons. Worth noting for this clone: Antigen unknown.

Germline lookup yields CDR1 SGHRS and CDR2 YFSETQ. The CDR3 has 16 residues. The J segment lost 5 bases and the V segment lost 0 bases, leaving 10 bases of the junction unmatched. The clonotype originates from a person aged 18-60 years who received the Ad26.COV2.S COVID-19 vaccine or a placebo. The sample consisted of peripheral blood, taken in a trial of Ad26.COV2.S vaccine versus placebo. The rearrangement uses TRBV5-1 and TRBJ2-5, with 7 bases identical to TRBD1. CDR3 sequence: CASSLGVQGVVETQYF. Written as DNA, the CDR3 is TGCGCCAGCAGCTTGGGTGTGCAGGGGGTTGTTGAGACCCAGTACTTC. The variable domain in full, with the rest retrieved from reference TRBV5-1 and TRBJ2-5, is KAGVTQTPRYLIKTRGQQVTLSCSPISGHRSVSWYQQTPGQGLQFLFEYFSETQRNKGNFPGRFSGRQFSNSRSEMNVSTLELGDSALYLCASSLGVQGVVETQYFGPGTRLLVL.